This T cell receptor beta chain came from a study of T cell repertoires in cytomegalovirus infection. Whole-study context: HLA-B-restricted CMV epitopes that are well studied, plus recently identified HLA-C-restricted ones, were used by the study. Through public TCR beta signatures, both CMV infection and matching HLA type were indicated.

MiXCR, run by TCRdb on the reads, gives a single entry per CDR3 protein. The sample yields roughly 500,000 distinct CDR3 sequences, 42% seen once. Findings of the study overall: There were carriers of CMV plus the relevant HLA, and cumulative public TCR beta family frequency identified them. HLA-C-restricted TCR beta clonotypes specific for CMV led the ex vivo response.

Germline values: CDR1 MNHNS, CDR2 SASEGT. Trimming took 4 bases from V and 6 from J, leaving 16 bases between them. The CDR3 contains 15 residues. Points on this clonotype: Its antigen remains unidentified.

The receptor was isolated from a human donor in good health (CMV status not recorded). Some clones in this sample may be carry-over from other donors' samples. The sequencing used cultured PBMCs, collected from culture after CMV antigen stimulation. V is TRBV6-1 and J is TRBJ1-5, with D unclear. The CDR3 reads CASSGPNFQTQPQHF. For the CDR3, the DNA is TGTGCCAGCAGTGGTCCTAACTTCCAAACTCAGCCCCAGCATTTT.